The 16 T cell receptor beta chains in this list originate from one sample, sequenced in a study of T-cell reconstitution after alpha-beta-depleted transplantation in children (dated by TCRdb to the mid-2010s). The library was made by PCR. Instrument used: Illumina HiSeq 2500. Molecular barcoding was employed in the preparation of TCR libraries, with unique molecular identifiers being used to normalize TCRbeta repertoire quantification. TCRdb redid the processing of the public reads, applying fastp at Q25 and MiXCR, and retained in-frame beta chains. Each entry is one CDR3 protein sequence, shown with its most common DNA and genes. This sample comprises 250,000 to 400,000 distinct CDR3 sequences, approximately 23% of them detected only once. Together, the top ten hold approximately 9.9% of the sample. The treatment or condition label, read with the paper, signifies: allogeneic hematopoietic cell transplantation with graft depleted of TCRalphabeta T cells and CD19 B cells.

The material sequenced was PBMCs, mostly from graft donor cells, taken 180 days after TCRalphabeta/CD19-depleted stem cell transplant. The receptor source for this set is a male patient aged 10 to 17 who had a stem cell transplant for acute lymphoblastic leukemia, so the T cells may come from the graft donor.

This clonotype was seen only a few times. The rearrangement joins TRBV12-3 or TRBV12-4 to TRBJ1-5, with D perhaps TRBD1 (6 bases). Between the trimmed V and J ends, which lost 7 bases and 1 base, there was a span of 14 bases. The length of the CDR3 is 15 residues. CDR3 loop: CASTRGGGSNQPQHF. In DNA form, the CDR3 reads TGTGCCAGCACCCGAGGGGGGGGGAGCAATCAGCCCCAGCATTTT.

This clonotype was counted between two and nine times. This chain joins TRBV5-1 and TRBJ2-7; D uncertain. V was shortened by 0 bases and J by 0 bases, with 10 bases between the two germline ends. Looked up from germline, CDR1 is SGHRS and CDR2 is YFSETQ. This CDR3 contains 15 residues. CDR3 amino acids: CASSLESGISYEQYF. In DNA, the CDR3 is TGCGCCAGCAGCTTGGAGTCGGGCATCTCCTACGAGCAGTACTTC.

The chain is built from TRBV20-1 and TRBJ2-1; 8 bases are shared with TRBD2. Germline-derived CDR1 and CDR2 are DFQATT and SNEGSKA (reference sequence). CDR3 length equals 15 residues. After removal of 5 bases from V and 2 bases from J, the junction contained 8 bases not matched to a gene. The CDR3 region is CSAQAGVPAYNEQFF. In nucleotides, the CDR3 is TGCAGTGCTCAAGCGGGAGTACCTGCCTACAATGAGCAGTTCTTC.

The rearrangement joins TRBV6-1 to TRBJ2-3; D uncertain. The CDR3 has 16 residues. V lost 6 bases to trimming and J lost 10 bases, with 26 bases between them. Germline V lookup: CDR1 MNHNS, CDR2 SASEGT. The CDR3 protein is CASREPYSNSKDAQYF. CDR3 bases: TGTGCCAGCAGAGAACCCTATAGTAATTCGAAGGATGCGCAGTATTTT.

The rearrangement links TRBV5-1 to TRBJ2-1; D is unresolved. Germline V gives CDR1 SGHRS, CDR2 YFSETQ. With 1 base removed from V and 1 base from J, the gap between germline ends came to 12 bases. This CDR3 contains 16 residues. The CDR3 reads CASSLYNAVSYNEQFF. Here the CDR3 DNA reads TGCGCCAGCAGCTTGTACAACGCCGTGTCCTACAATGAGCAGTTCTTC.

This clonotype was seen a few times. The chain joins TRBV7-3 to TRBJ1-1; perhaps TRBD1 as D (5 bases). V lost 3 bases, J lost 5 bases, and 13 bases lay in between. The CDR3 spans 14 residues. From germline, CDR1 is SGHTA and CDR2 FQGTGA. In DNA, the CDR3 is TGTGCCAGCAGCTTTCTTGGCGGGGGGACTGAAGCTTTCTTT. The encoded protein is CASSFLGGGTEAFF.

The genes are TRBV13 and TRBJ2-7; 7 positions match TRBD1. The V segment lost 0 bases and the J segment 2 bases; nucleotides outside the gene matches: 7. The CDR3 extends over 16 amino acids. Per germline, CDR1 PRHDT and CDR2 FYEKMQ (reference sequence). In DNA, the CDR3 is TGTGCCAGCAGCTTAGGTCCGGGACAGTACACCTACGAGCAGTACTTC. It codes for CASSLGPGQYTYEQYF.

This clonotype showed up just a few times. The rearrangement joins TRBV11-2 to TRBJ2-7, with D possibly matching TRBD1 (7 bases). Trimming removed 3 bases from V and 4 bases from J, with 13 bases in between. CDR1 and CDR2 from the germline V gene are SGHAT and FQNNGV. This CDR3 region has 14 residues. CDR3 nucleotides: TGTGCCAGCAGCTTCGGAGGGGGCCCGTACGAGCAGTACTTC. Protein sequence: CASSFGGGPYEQYF.

There are a few counts of this clonotype. The V gene is TRBV7-2, the J gene TRBJ2-3; 8 positions match TRBD2. Germline V CDR1 and CDR2: SGHTA, FQGNSA. The V gene end was trimmed by 9 bases and the J gene end by 1 base; junction bases not matched to a gene: 3. The CDR3 totals 13 residues. The DNA of the CDR3 is TGTGCCAGTGCTAGCGGGTGCACAGATACGCAGTATTTT. It translates to CASASGCTDTQYF.

The V gene is TRBV7-6, the J gene TRBJ2-7; D remains ambiguous. The CDR3 spans 13 residues. The V gene lost 1 base and the J gene lost 4 bases, with 8 bases spanning the gap. Germline V gene lookup returns CDR1 SGHVS and CDR2 FNYEAQ. The CDR3 DNA is TGTGCCAGCAGCTTAGGACCTGGGTACGAGCAGTACTTC. Its translation: CASSLGPGYEQYF.

Ten or more counts support this clonotype. The CDR3 DNA follows: TGTGCCAGCACCCCGGGTGGTTCTCTGGGCAAAAACATTCAGTACTTC. This codes for CASTPGGSLGKNIQYF. The chain has TRBV12-3 or TRBV12-4 and TRBJ2-4; D gene ambiguous. This CDR3 spans 16 amino acids. Trimming cost V 7 bases and J 3 bases, with 19 bases left between them.

The rearrangement uses TRBV2 and TRBJ2-1; 14 bases fit TRBD2. Germline values: CDR1 SNHLY, CDR2 FYNNEI. Unmatched junction bases numbered 7, after V lost 9 bases and J lost 3 bases. The CDR3 is 16 amino acids. In DNA form, the CDR3 reads TGTGCCAGGACGACTAGCGGGAGGGTCCACTACAATGAGCAGTTCTTC. Amino acids: CARTTSGRVHYNEQFF.

This clonotype has only a few counts. The rearrangement uses TRBV7-2 and TRBJ2-7; 7 bases align to TRBD1. The V segment lost 3 bases and the J segment 2 bases; nucleotides outside the gene matches: 10. Germline CDR1 and CDR2: SGHTA and FQGNSA. The CDR3 extends over 16 amino acids. The CDR3: CASSFSGQVGTYEQYF. CDR3 coding DNA: TGTGCCAGCAGCTTTTCAGGACAGGTGGGAACCTACGAGCAGTACTTC.

This rearrangement joins TRBV24-1 to TRBJ2-1, with 14 bases identical to TRBD2. Trimming removed 9 bases from V and 10 bases from J; junction bases left unmatched: 4. Germline assignment: CDR1 KGHDR and CDR2 SFDVKD. The CDR3 consists of 13 residues. The DNA of the CDR3 is TGTGCCACCGGGGGACTAGCGGGAGCAGAGCAGTTCTTC. Protein: CATGGLAGAEQFF.

This clonotype was detected only a few times. This chain joins TRBV7-2 and TRBJ2-3; TRBD1 or TRBD2 may be the D gene (5 bases each). The CDR3 runs 15 residues. CDR1 is SGHTA, CDR2 FQGNSA, per germline. Trimming stripped 3 bases from V and 5 bases from J, with 15 bases between. The CDR3 region is CASSLWWERGDTQYF. Here the CDR3 DNA reads TGTGCCAGCAGCTTGTGGTGGGAGAGGGGAGATACGCAGTATTTT. The variable domain in full, completed from reference TRBV7-2 and TRBJ2-3, reads GAGVSQSPSNKVTEKGKDVELRCDPISGHTALYWYRQSLGQGLEFLIYFQGNSAPDKSGLPSDRFSAERTGGSVSTLTIQRTQQEDSAVYLCASSLWWERGDTQYFGPGTRLTVL.

As concerns this clonotype: At one end the junction does not follow the germline gene, possibly because of a read error. The chain links TRBV11-2 to TRBJ2-3; the D gene is possibly TRBD1 (5 bases). Germline V gives CDR1 SGHAT, CDR2 FQNNGV. CDR3 length equals 9 residues. CDR3 amino acids: CASRWGKDF. For the CDR3, the DNA is TGTGCCAGCCGATGGGGCAAGGATTTT.